A selection of T cell receptor beta chains follows, all from one sample in a study of response to subunit inactivated influenza vaccine. TCRdb re-called the RT-PCR reads through MiXCR, storing one row per CDR3 protein. The sample has about 190,000 distinct CDR3 sequences, roughly an eighth seen once. The input for sequencing was CD8+ T cells sorted from PBMCs, taken 4 to 6 days after vaccination. Receptors were obtained from a man aged 50-59 years who received an inactivated influenza vaccine. The CDR3 runs from the conserved cysteine through the conserved F or W. D genes are given only for firm matches. Clone size appears in some rows only: once, few, many, or a class for an expanded clone.

>TRBV29-1|many|TRBJ1-2|-
TGCAGCGTTGAAGGGGGTTTAGGCTACACCTTC
CSVEGGLGYTF
>TRBV20-1|-|TRBJ2-3|TRBD2
TGCAGTGCTATCCGGGGGGGAGCCGATACGCAGTATTTT
CSAIRGGADTQYF
>TRBV29-1|few|TRBJ1-2|-
TGCAGCGTTGGTCCCGATGCCAACTATGGCTACACCTTC
CSVGPDANYGYTF
>TRBV15|few|TRBJ1-1|-
TGTGCCACCAGGACGGGTTCGGGACATGAAGCTTTCTTT
CATRTGSGHEAFF
>TRBV24-1|many|TRBJ2-5|TRBD1
TGTGCCACCAGTGATTTGCAGGGGGTAGGCGGAGAGACCCAGTACTTC
CATSDLQGVGGETQYF
>TRBV12-3/TRBV12-4|few|TRBJ2-3|TRBD2
TGTGCCAGCAGTTTTGCTAGCGGGAGCTTCAGCACAGTTACGCAGTATTTT
CASSFASGSFSTVTQYF
>TRBV5-1|many|TRBJ2-7|-
TGCGCCAGCAGCTTGGTCGTATCTACGGACGAGCAGTACTTC
CASSLVVSTDEQYF
>TRBV6-2/TRBV6-3|-|TRBJ1-2|-
TGTGCCAGCAGCCACGGCGCTAACTATGGCTACACCTTC
CASSHGANYGYTF
>TRBV9|few|TRBJ1-1|-
TGTGCCAGCAGCCACGGACCCGGGACCGGGCGGAGCACTGAAGCTTTCTTT
CASSHGPGTGRSTEAFF
>TRBV2|few|TRBJ2-7|-
TGTGCCAGCGAAGGGACATCCTCCTACGAGCAGTACTTC
CASEGTSSYEQYF
>TRBV12-3/TRBV12-4|few|TRBJ2-5|-
TGTGCCAGCAGGGGGGGTCTCGAGACCCAGTACTTC
CASRGGLETQYF
>TRBV6-1|few|TRBJ2-5|-
TGTGCCAGCGAGCTCGGACTATTTATTACCCAGTACTTC
CASELGLFITQYF
>TRBV28|many|TRBJ2-2|-
TGTGCCAGCAGTTTAAGCTTCAACACCGGGGAGCTGTTTTTT
CASSLSFNTGELFF
>TRBV27|-|TRBJ2-7|-
TGTGCCAGCAGTCAATACTCCACCTACGAGCAGTACTTC
CASSQYSTYEQYF
>TRBV6-5|-|TRBJ1-1|-
TGTGCCAGCAGTTATATAAGGTTTGGGGACACTGAAGCTTTCTTT
CASSYIRFGDTEAFF
>TRBV9|many|TRBJ2-7|TRBD1
TGTGCCAGCAGCACCGGACAGGGGTCCTACGAGCAGTACTTC
CASSTGQGSYEQYF
>TRBV6-1|-|TRBJ2-2|TRBD1
TGTGATCAGGGGGCTGACGCGAACACCGGGGAGCTGTTTTTT
CDQGADANTGELFF
>TRBV4-3|few|TRBJ2-6|-
TGCGCCAGCAGCCAGCTAAGCTCTGGGGCCAACGTCCTGACTTTC
CASSQLSSGANVLTF
>TRBV5-1|few|TRBJ2-1|-
TGCGCCAGCAGCTGGAACTCAGCAAGCTCCTACAATGAGCAGTTCTTC
CASSWNSASSYNEQFF
>TRBV2|-|TRBJ2-1|-
TGTGCCAGCAGTGAGGGAATAGCCACCTACAATGAGCAGTTCTTC
CASSEGIATYNEQFF
>TRBV20-1|many|TRBJ2-7|TRBD2
TGCAGTGCTAGAATTAGCGGGGGATCCTCCTACGAGCAGTACTTC
CSARISGGSSYEQYF
>TRBV4-3|many|TRBJ2-7|-
TGCGCCAGCAGCCACTCCTCCGGGGCCGATTACGAGCAGTACTTC
CASSHSSGADYEQYF
>TRBV5-5|few|TRBJ2-7|TRBD1
TGTGCCAGCAGCCCCGGGACAGGGGTTCTCTACGAGCAGTACTTC
CASSPGTGVLYEQYF
>TRBV20-1|few|TRBJ2-3|-
TGCAGTGTTCGGTCGACAGATACGCAGTATTTT
CSVRSTDTQYF
>TRBV7-3|many|TRBJ1-1|TRBD1
TGTGCCAGCAGCCGGACAGGGGACACTGAAGCTTTCTTT
CASSRTGDTEAFF
>TRBV7-2|-|TRBJ2-3|-
TGTGCCAGCAGAAGGTTGATCGGTTCTAGCACAGATACGCAGTATTTT
CASRRLIGSSTDTQYF
>TRBV9|few|TRBJ2-7|TRBD1
TGTGCCAGCAGCGTAGGTTTAGGACAGGGGGGCTCCTACGAGCAGTACTTC
CASSVGLGQGGSYEQYF
>TRBV9|many|TRBJ2-1|-
TGTGCCAGCAGCCCACGTACGATCTCAGGGTACAATGAGCAGTTCTTC
CASSPRTISGYNEQFF
>TRBV29-1|-|TRBJ2-7|-
TGCAGCGTTGCCGGGAACCCCTACGAGCAGTACTTC
CSVAGNPYEQYF
>TRBV7-9|-|TRBJ2-7|-
TGTGCCAGCAGCTTAGAAGAGTACGAGCAGTACTTC
CASSLEEYEQYF
>TRBV6-4|-|TRBJ1-1|TRBD1
TGTGCCAGCAGGCCGGGGGGACAGGGGTCGGAGAAAAACACTGAAGCTTTCTTT
CASRPGGQGSEKNTEAFF
>TRBV7-2|-|TRBJ2-7|TRBD2
TGTGCCAGCAGCTTAAGTACTGGACTAGGATCCTACGAGCAGTACTTC
CASSLSTGLGSYEQYF
>TRBV6-2/TRBV6-3|few|TRBJ2-3|TRBD2
TGTGCCAGCAGTTACTCAGCTTATCCCGGGACTACGACTACCACAGATACGCAGTATTTT
CASSYSAYPGTTTTTDTQYF
>TRBV11-3|-|TRBJ2-5|TRBD2
TGTGCCAGCAGCTTAGATCCTTCGACTAGCGGGGGGACGGAGACCCAGTACTTC
CASSLDPSTSGGTETQYF
>TRBV6-5|-|TRBJ2-2|TRBD1
TGTGCCAGCAGTTACTCTGGGACAGGGGGCACCGGGGAGCTGTTTTTT
CASSYSGTGGTGELFF
>TRBV11-3|few|TRBJ2-1|TRBD2
TGTGCCAGCAGCTACGGGGGACTAGGTGGGAATGAGCAGTTCTTC
CASSYGGLGGNEQFF
>TRBV9|-|TRBJ2-1|TRBD2
TGTGCCAGCAGCTCGGGACTAGCGGGCTCCTACAATGAGCAGTTCTTC
CASSSGLAGSYNEQFF
>TRBV4-3|few|TRBJ2-7|TRBD1
TGCGCCAGCAGCCAAGATGGGACAGGGGGACACTACGAGCAGTACTTC
CASSQDGTGGHYEQYF
>TRBV5-1|many|TRBJ2-1|-
TGCGCCACCTACCCAGGGGATAGCAGCTCCTACAATGAGCAGTTCTTC
CATYPGDSSSYNEQFF
>TRBV29-1|-|TRBJ2-3|-
TGCAGCGTAACCCGGGGGGCGGCAATCACAGATACGCAGTATTTT
CSVTRGAAITDTQYF
>TRBV28|many|TRBJ2-1|-
TGTGCCAGCAGTTTTTTCCATGAGCAGTTCTTC
CASSFFHEQFF
>TRBV4-1|many|TRBJ2-3|-
TGCGCCAGCAGCCATGAACAGGGAGTCCTCACAGATACGCAGTATTTT
CASSHEQGVLTDTQYF
>TRBV9|many|TRBJ2-3|TRBD1
TGTGCCAGCAGCGTAGGACAGGGGCGGAGTTTAGATACGCAGTATTTT
CASSVGQGRSLDTQYF
>TRBV11-2|few|TRBJ2-5|TRBD2
TGTGCCAGCAGCTTCCTAGCGGGGGACTACCGGGAGACCCAGTACTTC
CASSFLAGDYRETQYF
>TRBV5-6|many|TRBJ2-1|TRBD1
TGTGCCAGCAGCCCCGGACAGGCGATCAATGAGCAGTTCTTC
CASSPGQAINEQFF
>TRBV4-3|-|TRBJ2-5|TRBD2
TGCGCCAGCAGCCACGCCGCGGGGGAGGAGACCCAGTACTTC
CASSHAAGEETQYF
>TRBV29-1|few|TRBJ2-7|-
TGCAGCGTTGTAGGGGACAAGTTCCCTACCTACGAGCAGTACTTC
CSVVGDKFPTYEQYF
>TRBV15|few|TRBJ2-2|-
TGTGCCACCAGCAGAGTAACTGCTAACACCGGGGAGCTGTTTTTT
CATSRVTANTGELFF